Here is one T cell receptor (beta chain) with its context. This sample is part of a study of blood T cell repertoires in COVID-19. The overall study: T cells, B-cell-depleted T cells, or PBMCs provided the cDNA or gDNA that served as material.

Germline V gene sequence: CDR1 SGHAT, CDR2 FQNNGV. This CDR3 region has 14 residues. Trimming stripped 5 bases from V and 6 bases from J, with 14 bases between. Authors' methods: Reference gene primer amplification gave nucleated cell count estimates. The protocol was immunoSEQ multiplex PCR, while the TCRdb copy is restricted to in-frame clones and leaves out a portion. V and J calls and clone size are those listed in that table; D and trimming were worked out from the DNA. The sample has about 74,000 clones; 88% are singletons. This TCR came from a woman at least 80 years old with active or convalescent COVID-19. The V and J genes are TRBV11-2 and TRBJ2-1, with D possibly matching TRBD1 (6 bases). What was sequenced was peripheral blood. The CDR3 DNA reads as TGTGCCAGCAGCCCAGGGGTGTGGGTCAATGAGCAGTTCTTC. Its translation is CASSPGVWVNEQFF. The complete variable domain, with remaining parts taken from reference TRBV11-2 and TRBJ2-1, reads EAGVAQSPRYKIIEKRQSVAFWCNPISGHATLYWYQQILGQGPKLLIQFQNNGVVDDSQLPKDRFSAERLKGVDSTLKIQPAKLEDSAVYLCASSPGVWVNEQFFGPGTRLTVL.